One sample yielded the 8 T cell receptor beta chains listed below, sequenced in a study of cytomegalovirus exposure and HLA in healthy donors. Both 60 Vbeta primers and 13 Jbeta primers went into the PCR. Libraries were prepared by immunoSEQ multiplex PCR; TCRdb keeps only in-frame clonotypes and omits some of them. The sample includes 110,000 to 150,000 clones, around 80% seen only once; the top ten take approximately 9.7%. The sample taken for sequencing was PBMCs. The receptors come from an older woman in good health and CMV-seropositive.

The V and J genes are TRBV11-3 and TRBJ2-1; 9 nucleotides line up with TRBD2. With V trimmed by 2 bases and J by 2 bases, 4 bases remained unmatched. This CDR3 spans 16 amino acids. The germline gives CDR1 SGHNT, CDR2 YENEEA. In DNA, the CDR3 is TGTGCCAGCAGCTTAATAGCGGGAGCGCCCTACAATGAGCAGTTCTTC. This translates into CASSLIAGAPYNEQFF. The full variable domain, rest sourced from reference TRBV11-3 and TRBJ2-1, is EAGVVQSPRYKIIEKKQPVAFWCNPISGHNTLYWYLQNLGQGPELLIRYENEEAVDDSQLPKDRFSAERLKGVDSTLKIQPAELGDSAVYLCASSLIAGAPYNEQFFGPGTRLTVL.

The chain links TRBV29-1 to TRBJ2-7, with unresolved D. Germline V gene data show CDR1 as SQVTM and CDR2 as ANQGSEA. CDR3 length equals 13 residues. V was pared by 4 bases and J by 0 bases, with 10 bases between. The CDR3: CSVVIASSYEQYF. CDR3 DNA sequence: TGCAGCGTTGTTATTGCCAGCTCCTACGAGCAGTACTTC.

The chain joins TRBV5-1 to TRBJ2-5, with 7 nucleotides matching TRBD1. CDR1 SGHRS and CDR2 YFSETQ come from the germline V gene. This CDR3 contains 14 residues. V was clipped by 4 bases and J by 1 base; unmatched bases: 4. The CDR3 loop reads CASSTGTAQETQYF. The CDR3 DNA is TGCGCCAGCAGCACAGGGACAGCCCAAGAGACCCAGTACTTC.

This chain joins TRBV30 and TRBJ2-3; tentatively, D is TRBD2 (6 bases). V was shortened by 2 bases and J by 4 bases, with 16 bases between the two germline ends. The CDR3 extends over 15 amino acids. The germline CDR1 and CDR2 sequences are GTSNPN and SVGIG (reference sequence). The CDR3 bases are TGTGCCTGGAGTCCGGGGACCGGAGGGTCAGATACGCAGTATTTT. It codes for CAWSPGTGGSDTQYF.

The CDR3 DNA follows: TGTGCCACCAGCAGAGCTACGGTCACCAGCTACACCTTC. This translates into CATSRATVTSYTF. The chain recombines TRBV15 with TRBJ1-2; no clear D. The length of the CDR3 is 13 residues. V gave up 1 base and J gave up 9 bases, with 12 bases separating them. From germline, CDR1 is LNHNV and CDR2 YYDKDF (reference sequence).

The chain combines TRBV13 with TRBJ2-7; maybe TRBD2 (6 bases). V dropped 7 bases and J dropped 0 bases, with 13 bases sitting between them. The CDR3 is 14 residues long. Germline V CDR1 and CDR2: PRHDT, FYEKMQ (reference sequence). The chain's CDR3 is CASTLAGSSYEQYF. The CDR3 DNA is TGTGCCAGCACGCTCGCGGGAAGCTCCTACGAGCAGTACTTC.

The table lists this clone with a few counts. The V gene is TRBV6-1, the J gene TRBJ1-5; the D gene is possibly TRBD1 (6 bases). The germline gives CDR1 MNHNS, CDR2 SASEGT. The CDR3 consists of 15 residues. V dropped 5 bases and J dropped 1 base, with 12 bases sitting between them. This CDR3 reads CASSLYRESNQPQHF. The CDR3 DNA sequence: TGTGCCAGCAGTCTTTACAGGGAAAGCAATCAGCCCCAGCATTTT.

Regarding this clone: The junction differs from germline at one of its ends, possibly a read error. The gene calls are TRBV7-7 and TRBJ2-5; 10 bases align to TRBD1. Germline V gives CDR1 SSHAT, CDR2 FNYEAQ (reference sequence). CDR3 length: 14 residues. CDR3 sequence reads: CASSKDRGQETQYF. The CDR3 DNA is TGTGCTAGCAGCAAGGACAGGGGGCAAGAGACCCAGTACTTC.